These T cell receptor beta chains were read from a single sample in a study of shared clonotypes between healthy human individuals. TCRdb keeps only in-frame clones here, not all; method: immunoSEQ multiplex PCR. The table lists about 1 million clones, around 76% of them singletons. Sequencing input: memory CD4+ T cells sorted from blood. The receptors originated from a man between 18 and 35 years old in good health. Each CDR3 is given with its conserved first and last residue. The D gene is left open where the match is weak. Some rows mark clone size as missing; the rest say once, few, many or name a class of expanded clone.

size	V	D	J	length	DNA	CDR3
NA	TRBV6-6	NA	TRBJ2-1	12	TGTGCCAGCAGAGACACCTCCGGACAACAGTTCTTC	CASRDTSGQQFF
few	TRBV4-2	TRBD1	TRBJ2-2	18	TGTGCCAGCAGCCAAGATCGGCACAGGGGCGATCTCACCGGGGAGCTGTTTTTT	CASSQDRHRGDLTGELFF
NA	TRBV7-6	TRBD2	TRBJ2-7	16	TGTGCCAGCAGCCCCGTCCCCGGACTAGAGAAGTACGAGCAGTACTTC	CASSPVPGLEKYEQYF
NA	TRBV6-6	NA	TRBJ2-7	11	TGTGCCAGCTCGCCCCTCGGGGGTTTGTACTTC	CASSPLGGLYF
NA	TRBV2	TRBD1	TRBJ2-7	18	TGTGCCAGCAGTGGTGAGGGGGCAAGGCTCAGGTCCCTAGCCGGGCAGTACTTC	CASSGEGARLRSLAGQYF
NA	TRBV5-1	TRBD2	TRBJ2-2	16	TGCGCCAGCAGCTTAGGGGCTAGCGGATACACCGGGGAGCTGTTTTTT	CASSLGASGYTGELFF
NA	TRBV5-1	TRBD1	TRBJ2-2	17	TGCGCCAGCAGCTTGGGAAGGACAGGGGCGAACACCGGGGAGCTGTTTTTT	CASSLGRTGANTGELFF
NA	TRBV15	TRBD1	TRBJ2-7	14	TGTGCCACCAGCATTGACAGGGGGAACTACGAGCAGTACTTC	CATSIDRGNYEQYF
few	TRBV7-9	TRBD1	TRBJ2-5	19	TGTGCCAGCAGCCTCGGTGGATTGACAGGGAAGAAGCGGCAAGAGACCCAGTACTTC	CASSLGGLTGKKRQETQYF
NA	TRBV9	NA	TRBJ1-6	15	TGTGCCAGCAGCGTAGTAGCACAGGGCGGGTCACCCCTCCACTTT	CASSVVAQGGSPLHF
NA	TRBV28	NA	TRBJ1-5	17	TGTGCCAGCAGTTTATGGGGGGGGAACCCTAGCAATCAGCCCCAGCATTTT	CASSLWGGNPSNQPQHF
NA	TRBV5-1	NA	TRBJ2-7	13	TGCGCCAGCAGCTTGGGGGGGGCTGCTGAGCAGTACTTC	CASSLGGAAEQYF
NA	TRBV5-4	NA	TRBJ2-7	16	TGTGCCAGCAGCCCGACGGGGGCTGGGGGGAATAACGAGCAGTACTTC	CASSPTGAGGNNEQYF
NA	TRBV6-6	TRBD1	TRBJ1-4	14	TGTGCCAGCAGTGGGGGACAGGGGATGGAAAAACTGTTTTTT	CASSGGQGMEKLFF
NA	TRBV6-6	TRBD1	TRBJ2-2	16	TGTGCCAGCAGTATCCCGGGACAGGGGGTTTCCGGGGAGCTGTTTTTT	CASSIPGQGVSGELFF
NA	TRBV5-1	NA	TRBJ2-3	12	TGCGCCAGCAGACAGGGAGTAGATACGCAGTATTTT	CASRQGVDTQYF
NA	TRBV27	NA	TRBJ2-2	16	TGTGCCAGCACCCTAAAGGGTGTTGTTAACACCGGGGAGCTGTTTTTT	CASTLKGVVNTGELFF
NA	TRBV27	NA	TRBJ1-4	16	TGTGCCAGCAGCCGGCACAGGGATTCGGCTAATGAAAAACTGTTTTTT	CASSRHRDSANEKLFF
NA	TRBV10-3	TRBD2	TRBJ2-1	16	TGTGCCATCAGTGAGTCGGCGGGAGGGAGCTACAATGAGCAGTTCTTC	CAISESAGGSYNEQFF
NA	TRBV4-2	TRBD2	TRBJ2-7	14	TGTGCCAGCAGGCTAGCGGGGGCTTCCTACGAGCAGTACTTC	CASRLAGASYEQYF
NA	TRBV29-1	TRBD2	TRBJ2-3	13	TGCAGCGTTGAGACTAGCCGCACAGATACACAGTATTTT	CSVETSRTDTQYF
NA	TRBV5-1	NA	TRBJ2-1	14	TGCGCCAGCAGCCGCTTGACAGGGAGGGATGAGCAGTTCTTC	CASSRLTGRDEQFF
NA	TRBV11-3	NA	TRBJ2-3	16	TGTGCCAGCAGCTTAGGAGGGGGAGCCCGCACAGATACGCAGTATTTT	CASSLGGGARTDTQYF
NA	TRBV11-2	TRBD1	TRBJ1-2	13	TGTGCCAGCAGTTTAGACAGGGGGTATGGCTACACCTTC	CASSLDRGYGYTF
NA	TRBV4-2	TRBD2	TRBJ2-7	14	TGTGCCAGCAGCCAACGTGCTAGCGGGGGCGAGCAGTACTTC	CASSQRASGGEQYF
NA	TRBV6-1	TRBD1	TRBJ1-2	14	TGTGCCAGCAGAACCTCCGGGACAGGCTATGGCTACACCTTC	CASRTSGTGYGYTF
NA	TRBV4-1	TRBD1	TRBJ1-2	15	TGCGCCAGCAGCCCAGGGACAGGGACTAACTATGGCTACACCTTC	CASSPGTGTNYGYTF
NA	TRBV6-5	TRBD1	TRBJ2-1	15	TGTGCCAGCAGTTTACAGGGGATCTTCTACAATGAGCAGTTCTTC	CASSLQGIFYNEQFF
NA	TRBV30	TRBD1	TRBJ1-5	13	TGTGCGTTGGACAGGGGGGACAGTCAGCCCCAGCATTTT	CALDRGDSQPQHF
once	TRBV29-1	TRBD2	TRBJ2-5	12	TGCAGCGTTGAAAAGGGAGGGGAGACCCAGTACTTC	CSVEKGGETQYF
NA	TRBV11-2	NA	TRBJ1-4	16	TGTGCCAGCAGCTTAATGGGGGCAGAGGGGGATGAAAAACTGTTTTTT	CASSLMGAEGDEKLFF